The entry below gives a single TCR beta chain sequence along with its context. Here immunoSEQ multiplex PCR was the method, and the copy in TCRdb shows in-frame clones only, minus some. The table shows 55,000 to 75,000 clones, with roughly 92% occurring only once. This record comes from a study of T cell changes during pregnancy in multiple sclerosis. CDR1 and CDR2 (germline): SGDLS, YYNGEE. This CDR3 is built from 15 residues. The V end was cut by 4 bases, the J end by 3 bases, with 16 bases between. The TCR originated in a female donor with multiple sclerosis, enrolled in a pregnancy study. The sample was CD8+ T cells from peripheral blood mononuclear cells, taken in the second trimester of pregnancy. This chain connects TRBV9 to TRBJ1-2; a possible D gene is TRBD1 (6 bases). The CDR3: CASSPWTEQYYGYTF. The CDR3 coding sequence is TGTGCCAGCAGCCCTTGGACAGAGCAGTACTATGGCTACACCTTC.